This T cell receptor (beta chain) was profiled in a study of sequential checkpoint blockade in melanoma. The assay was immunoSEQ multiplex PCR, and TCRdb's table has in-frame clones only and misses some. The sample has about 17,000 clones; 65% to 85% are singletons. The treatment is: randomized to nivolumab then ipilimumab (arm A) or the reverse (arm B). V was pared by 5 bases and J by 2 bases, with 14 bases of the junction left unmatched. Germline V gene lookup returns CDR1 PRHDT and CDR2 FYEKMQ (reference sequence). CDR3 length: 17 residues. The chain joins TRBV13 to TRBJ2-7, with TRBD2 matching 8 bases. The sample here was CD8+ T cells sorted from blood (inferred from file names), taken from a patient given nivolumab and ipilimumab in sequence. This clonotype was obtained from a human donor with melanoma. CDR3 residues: CASSPAVGTSVPYEQYF. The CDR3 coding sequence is TGTGCCAGCAGCCCAGCGGTCGGGACTAGTGTTCCCTACGAGCAGTACTTC.